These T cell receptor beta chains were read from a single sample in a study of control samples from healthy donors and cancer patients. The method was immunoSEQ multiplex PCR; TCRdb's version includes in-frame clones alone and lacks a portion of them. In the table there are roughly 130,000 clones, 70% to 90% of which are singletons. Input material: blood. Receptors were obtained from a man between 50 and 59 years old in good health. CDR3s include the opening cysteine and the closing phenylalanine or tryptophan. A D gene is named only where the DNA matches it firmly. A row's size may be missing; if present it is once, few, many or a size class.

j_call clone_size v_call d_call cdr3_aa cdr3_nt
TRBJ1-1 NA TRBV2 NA CASSWSEAFF TGTGCCAGCAGTTGGTCTGAAGCTTTCTTT
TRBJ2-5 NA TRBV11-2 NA CASSLEYGRGPGETQYF TGTGCCAGCAGCTTAGAGTATGGCAGGGGACCGGGTGAGACCCAGTACTTC
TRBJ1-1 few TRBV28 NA CASSPRQEWTEAFF TGTGCCAGCAGTCCCCGACAGGAGTGGACTGAAGCTTTCTTT
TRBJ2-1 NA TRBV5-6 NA CASSLQYVDEQFF TGTGCCAGCAGTTTACAGTACGTGGATGAGCAGTTCTTC
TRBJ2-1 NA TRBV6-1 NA CASSEMDRFHEQFF TGTGCCAGCAGTGAAATGGACAGATTCCATGAGCAGTTCTTC
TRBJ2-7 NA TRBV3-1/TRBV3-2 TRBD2 CASSLKSGGAGEQYF TGTGCCAGCAGCTTGAAAAGCGGGGGGGCTGGTGAGCAGTACTTC
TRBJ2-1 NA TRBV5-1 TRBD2 CASSFPGLAGGGNEQFF TGCGCCAGCAGCTTCCCGGGACTAGCGGGGGGTGGGAATGAGCAGTTCTTC
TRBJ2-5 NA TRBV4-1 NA CASSPQGAETQYF TGCGCCAGCAGCCCACAGGGCGCGGAGACCCAGTACTTC
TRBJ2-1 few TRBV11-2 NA CASSLEGGGAYNEQFF TGTGCCAGCAGCTTAGAAGGAGGGGGCGCCTACAATGAGCAGTTCTTC
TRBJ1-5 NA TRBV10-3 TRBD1 CATPGTGNNQPQHF TGTGCCACCCCCGGGACAGGGAACAATCAGCCCCAGCATTTT
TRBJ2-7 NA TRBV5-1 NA CASSMGPHTIAPTYEQYF TGCGCCAGCAGCATGGGGCCGCACACTATAGCCCCGACCTACGAGCAGTACTTC
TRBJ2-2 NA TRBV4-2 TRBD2 CASSPGLNTGELFF TGTGCCAGCAGCCCGGGACTAAACACCGGGGAGCTGTTTTTT
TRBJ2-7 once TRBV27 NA CASSLGQSLRYEQYF TGTGCCAGCAGTTTAGGACAGAGCCTCAGATACGAGCAGTACTTC
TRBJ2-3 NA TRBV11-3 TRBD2 CASSFVWGRGADTQYF TGTGCCAGCAGCTTTGTTTGGGGGAGGGGTGCAGATACGCAGTATTTT
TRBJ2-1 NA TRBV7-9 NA CASSLRGTSYNEQFF TGTGCCAGCAGCCTTCGAGGTACTTCCTACAATGAGCAGTTCTTC
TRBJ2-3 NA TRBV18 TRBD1 CASSPRDSPSTDTQYF TGTGCCAGCTCACCACGGGACAGCCCTAGCACAGATACGCAGTATTTT
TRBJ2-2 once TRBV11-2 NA CASSLEGGTGELFF TGTGCCAGCAGCTTAGAAGGGGGTACCGGGGAGCTGTTTTTT
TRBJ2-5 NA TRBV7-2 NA CASSFSGSETQYF TGTGCCAGCAGCTTCTCGGGGTCAGAGACCCAGTACTTC
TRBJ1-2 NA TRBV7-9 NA CASSSPNTRTQTYGYTF TGTGCCAGCAGCTCCCCCAATACACGGACTCAAACCTATGGCTACACCTTC
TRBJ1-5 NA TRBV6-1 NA CASSEGYSNQPQHF TGTGCCAGCAGTGAAGGATATAGCAATCAGCCCCAGCATTTT